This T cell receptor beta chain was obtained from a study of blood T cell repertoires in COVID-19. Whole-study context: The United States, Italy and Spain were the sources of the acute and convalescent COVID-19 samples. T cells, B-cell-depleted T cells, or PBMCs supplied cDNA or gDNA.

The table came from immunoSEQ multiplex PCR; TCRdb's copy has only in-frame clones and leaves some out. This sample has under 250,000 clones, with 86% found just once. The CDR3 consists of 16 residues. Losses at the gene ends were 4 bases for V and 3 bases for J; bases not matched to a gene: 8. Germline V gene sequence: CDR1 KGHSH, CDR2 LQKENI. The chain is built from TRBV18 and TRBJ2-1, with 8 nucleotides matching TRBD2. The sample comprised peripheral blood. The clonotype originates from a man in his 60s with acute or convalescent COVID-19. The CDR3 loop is CASSRTGTSGYNEQFF. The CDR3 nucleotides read TGTGCCAGCTCACGAACCGGGACTAGTGGCTACAATGAGCAGTTCTTC.